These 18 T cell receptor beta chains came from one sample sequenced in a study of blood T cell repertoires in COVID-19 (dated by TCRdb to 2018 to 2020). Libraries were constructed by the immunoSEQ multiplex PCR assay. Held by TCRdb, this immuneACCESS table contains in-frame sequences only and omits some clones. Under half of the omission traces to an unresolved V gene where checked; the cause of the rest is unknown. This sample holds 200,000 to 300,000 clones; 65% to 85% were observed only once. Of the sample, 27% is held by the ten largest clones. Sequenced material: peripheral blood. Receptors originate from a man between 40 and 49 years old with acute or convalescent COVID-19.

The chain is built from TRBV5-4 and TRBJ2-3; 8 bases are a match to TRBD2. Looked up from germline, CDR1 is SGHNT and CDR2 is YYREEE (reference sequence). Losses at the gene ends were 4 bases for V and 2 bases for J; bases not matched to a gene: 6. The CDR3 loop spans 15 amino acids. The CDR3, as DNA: TGTGCCAGCAGCCGAGCGGGAGTTGACACAGATACGCAGTATTTT. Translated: CASSRAGVDTDTQYF. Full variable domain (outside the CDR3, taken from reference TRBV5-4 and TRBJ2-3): ETGVTQSPTHLIKTRGQQVTLRCSSQSGHNTVSWYQQALGQGPQFIFQYYREEENGRGNFPPRFSGLQFPNYSSELNVNALELDDSALYLCASSRAGVDTDTQYFGPGTRLTVL.

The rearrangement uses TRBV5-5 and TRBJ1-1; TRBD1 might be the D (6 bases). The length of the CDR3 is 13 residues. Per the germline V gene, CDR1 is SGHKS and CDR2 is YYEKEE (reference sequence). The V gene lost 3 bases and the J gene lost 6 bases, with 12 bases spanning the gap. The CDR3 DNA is TGTGCCAGCAGCTATCCTGGGGGCGCTGAAGCTTTCTTT. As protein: CASSYPGGAEAFF.

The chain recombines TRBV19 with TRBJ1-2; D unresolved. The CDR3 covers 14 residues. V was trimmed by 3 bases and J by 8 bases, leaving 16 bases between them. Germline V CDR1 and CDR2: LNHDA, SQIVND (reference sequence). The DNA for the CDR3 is TGTGCCAGTAGTATCAGTCGGGAAAAAGGCGGCTACACCTTC. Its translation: CASSISREKGGYTF.

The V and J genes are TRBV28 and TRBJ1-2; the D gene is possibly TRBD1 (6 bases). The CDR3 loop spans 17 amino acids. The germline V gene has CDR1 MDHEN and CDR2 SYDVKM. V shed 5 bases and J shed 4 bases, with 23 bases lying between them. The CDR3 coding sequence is TGTGCCAGCAGTCCTGAAGCTTTGACAGGTGCTTCCTATGGCTACACCTTC. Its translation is CASSPEALTGASYGYTF.

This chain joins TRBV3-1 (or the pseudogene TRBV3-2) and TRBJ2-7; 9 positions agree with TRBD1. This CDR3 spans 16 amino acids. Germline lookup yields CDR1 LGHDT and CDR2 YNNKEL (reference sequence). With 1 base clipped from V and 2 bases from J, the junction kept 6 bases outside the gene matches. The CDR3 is CASSQALGQGPYEQYF. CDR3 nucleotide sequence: TGTGCCAGCAGCCAAGCCCTGGGACAGGGACCCTACGAGCAGTACTTC.

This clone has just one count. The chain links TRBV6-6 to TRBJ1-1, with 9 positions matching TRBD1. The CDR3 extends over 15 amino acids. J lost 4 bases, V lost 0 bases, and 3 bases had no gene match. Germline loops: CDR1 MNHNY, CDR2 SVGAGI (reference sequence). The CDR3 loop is CASSYSPDRGTEAFF. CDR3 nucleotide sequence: TGTGCCAGCAGTTACTCGCCGGACAGGGGCACTGAAGCTTTCTTT.

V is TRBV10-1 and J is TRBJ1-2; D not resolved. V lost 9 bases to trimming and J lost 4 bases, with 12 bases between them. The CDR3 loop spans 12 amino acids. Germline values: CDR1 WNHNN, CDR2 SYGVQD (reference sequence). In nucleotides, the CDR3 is TGCGCCAGTTCTAGCGGGAGCTATGGCTACACCTTC. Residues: CASSSGSYGYTF.

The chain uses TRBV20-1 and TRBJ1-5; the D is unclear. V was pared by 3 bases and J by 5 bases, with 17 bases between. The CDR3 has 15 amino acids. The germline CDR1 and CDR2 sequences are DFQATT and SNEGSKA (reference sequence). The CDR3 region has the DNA TGCAGTGCTAGTACGACACCCCGGTTAGATCAGCCCCAGCATTTT. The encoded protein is CSASTTPRLDQPQHF.

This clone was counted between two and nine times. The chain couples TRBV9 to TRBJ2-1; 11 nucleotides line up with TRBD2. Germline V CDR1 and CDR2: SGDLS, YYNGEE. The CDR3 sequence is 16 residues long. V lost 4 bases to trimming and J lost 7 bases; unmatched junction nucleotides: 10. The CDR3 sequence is CASSRTGTSGTNEQFF. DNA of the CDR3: TGTGCCAGCAGCCGAACCGGGACTAGCGGAACTAATGAGCAGTTCTTC.

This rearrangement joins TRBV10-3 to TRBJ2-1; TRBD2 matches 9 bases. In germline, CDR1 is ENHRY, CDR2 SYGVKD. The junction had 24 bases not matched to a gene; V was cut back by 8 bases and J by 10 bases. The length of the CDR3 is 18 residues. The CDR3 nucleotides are TGTGCCATCGGAGTGGCCCTCAAGGGAGCGGGAGGTCGGGGGGAGCAGTTCTTC. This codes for CAIGVALKGAGGRGEQFF.

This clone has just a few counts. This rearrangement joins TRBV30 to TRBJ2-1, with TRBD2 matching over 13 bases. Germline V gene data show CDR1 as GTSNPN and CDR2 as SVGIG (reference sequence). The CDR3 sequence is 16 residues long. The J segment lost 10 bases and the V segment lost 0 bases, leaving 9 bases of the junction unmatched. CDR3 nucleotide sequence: TGTGCCTGGAGTGTATCTCGTGGACTAGCGGGAGAAGAGCAGTTCTTC. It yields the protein CAWSVSRGLAGEEQFF. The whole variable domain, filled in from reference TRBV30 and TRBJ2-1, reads SQTIHQWPATLVQPVGSPLSLECTVEGTSNPNLYWYRQAAGRGLQLLFYSVGIGQISSEVPQNLSASRPQDRQFILSSKKLLLSDSGFYLCAWSVSRGLAGEEQFFGPGTRLTVL.

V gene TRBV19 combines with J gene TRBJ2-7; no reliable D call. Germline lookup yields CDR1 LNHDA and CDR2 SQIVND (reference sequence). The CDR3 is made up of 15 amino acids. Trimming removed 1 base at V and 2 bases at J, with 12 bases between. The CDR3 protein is CASSIAPGWAYEQYF. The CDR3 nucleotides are TGTGCCAGTAGTATAGCCCCGGGTTGGGCCTACGAGCAGTACTTC.

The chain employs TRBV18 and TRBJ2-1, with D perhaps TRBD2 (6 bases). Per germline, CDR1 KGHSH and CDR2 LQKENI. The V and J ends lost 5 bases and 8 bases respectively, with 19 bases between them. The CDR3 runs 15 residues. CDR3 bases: TGTGCCAGCTCAATTGCTATCATCGGGGGAGATGAGCAGTTCTTC. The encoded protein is CASSIAIIGGDEQFF.

CDR3 protein: CASSLVTSSYNEQFF. The CDR3 DNA follows: TGTGCCAGCAGCTTAGTTACTAGCTCCTACAATGAGCAGTTCTTC. V is TRBV7-2 and J is TRBJ2-1, with a possible D match to TRBD2 (5 bases). CDR3 size: 15 residues. Trimming cost V 1 base and J 0 bases, with 7 bases left between them. Germline lookup yields CDR1 SGHTA and CDR2 FQGNSA.

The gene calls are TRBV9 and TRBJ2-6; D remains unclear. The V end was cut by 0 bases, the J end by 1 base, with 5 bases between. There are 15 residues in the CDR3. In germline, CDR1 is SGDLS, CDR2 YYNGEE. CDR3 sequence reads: CASSVAGSGANVLTF. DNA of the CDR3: TGTGCCAGCAGCGTAGCCGGTTCTGGGGCCAACGTCCTGACTTTC.

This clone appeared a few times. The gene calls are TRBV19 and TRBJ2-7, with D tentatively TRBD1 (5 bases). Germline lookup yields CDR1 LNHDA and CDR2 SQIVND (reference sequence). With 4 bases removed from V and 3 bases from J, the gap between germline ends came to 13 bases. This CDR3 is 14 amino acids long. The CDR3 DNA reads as TGTGCCAGTAGTACCAGGGTTAGATTCTACGAGCAGTACTTC. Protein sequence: CASSTRVRFYEQYF.

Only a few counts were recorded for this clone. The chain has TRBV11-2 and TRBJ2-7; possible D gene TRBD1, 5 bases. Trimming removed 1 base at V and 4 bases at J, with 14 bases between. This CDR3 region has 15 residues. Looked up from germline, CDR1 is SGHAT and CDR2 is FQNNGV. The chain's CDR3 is CASSLVLTATYEQYF. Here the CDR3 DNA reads TGTGCCAGCAGCTTAGTGTTGACAGCGACTTACGAGCAGTACTTC.

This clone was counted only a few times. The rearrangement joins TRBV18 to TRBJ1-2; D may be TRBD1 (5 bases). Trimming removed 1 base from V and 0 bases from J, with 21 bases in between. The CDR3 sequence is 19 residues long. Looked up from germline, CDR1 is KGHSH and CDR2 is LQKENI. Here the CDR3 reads CASSPRNVGGGGANYGYTF. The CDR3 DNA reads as TGTGCCAGCTCACCACGGAATGTAGGAGGCGGAGGGGCTAACTATGGCTACACCTTC.